This T cell receptor (beta chain) was documented in a study of CD8 T cells in Susac syndrome. Study-level points and caveats: Total CD8+ repertoires held some 16 Susac-specific public clones, while CD8+ TEMRA repertoires held a few.

Negative isolation was used for CD8+ and CD4+ T cells and FACS enrichment for TEMRA cells. Concerning this clonotype itself: Its antigen is not identified.

The CDR3 sequence is 13 residues long. Germline loops: CDR1 MRHNA, CDR2 SNTAGT. V lost 4 bases to trimming and J lost 7 bases, with 11 bases between them. Reverse transcription of roughly 0.5 to 1 ug RNA used random hexamers. MiXCR was run by TCRdb on the immunoSEQ multiplex PCR reads, yielding one entry per CDR3 protein. The table shows about 130,000 distinct CDR3 sequences, with around 94% occurring only once. V usage is TRBV6-4 and J usage is TRBJ2-1; D possibly uses TRBD1 or TRBD2 (5 bases each). The TCR was taken from a human donor with Susac syndrome. Sequenced material: CD8+ T cells from PBMCs. The CDR3 reads CASSVGASNEQFF. The CDR3 coding sequence is TGTGCCAGCAGTGTCGGGGCGAGTAATGAGCAGTTCTTC.